Following are 26 T cell receptor beta chains from one sample sequenced in a study of CD8 T cells in ankylosing spondylitis. Each CDR3 protein gets one entry after TCRdb re-called the 5' RACE reads with MiXCR. The table includes some 220,000 distinct CDR3 sequences, 8% to 10% detected once. Sequencing used blood, either unsorted or a sorted T cell fraction (not recorded which). The receptor source for this set is a female donor with ankylosing spondylitis or in good health (not recorded which).

Only a few counts were recorded for this clonotype. A read error may be the cause here, since a much bigger clone is one base away. The chain recombines TRBV14 with TRBJ1-1, with D possibly TRBD1 on 5 matching bases. Germline V gives CDR1 SGHDN, CDR2 FVKESK. V gave up 8 bases and J gave up 4 bases, with 23 bases separating them. This CDR3 region has 16 residues. CDR3 DNA: TGTGCCAGCGGAGAAAAGGGCAGGGCCTGGGGCACTGAAGCTTTCTTT. This translates into CASGEKGRAWGTEAFF. Filled out from reference TRBV14 and TRBJ1-1, the complete variable domain reads EAGVTQFPSHSVIEKGQTVTLRCDPISGHDNLYWYRRVMGKEIKFLLHFVKESKQDESGMPNNRFLAERTGGTYSTLKVQPAELEDSGVYFCASGEKGRAWGTEAFFGQGTRLTVV.

Ten or more counts support this clonotype. In DNA form, the CDR3 reads TGTGCCAGCAGCCGAGGGAGTGAGCAGTTCTTC. Amino acids: CASSRGSEQFF. The chain combines TRBV6-4 with TRBJ2-1; TRBD2 is a possible D gene (5 bases). Trimming shortened V by 6 bases and J by 9 bases, and 9 bases separated the two germline ends. The CDR3 length is 11 residues. Germline CDR1 MRHNA, CDR2 SNTAGT.

There are many counts of this clonotype. This chain links TRBV10-3 with TRBJ2-1; TRBD2 is a possible D gene (6 bases). The CDR3 extends over 15 amino acids. The V and J ends lost 3 bases and 6 bases respectively, with 15 bases between them. Germline-derived CDR1 and CDR2 are ENHRY and SYGVKD. The CDR3 nucleotides read TGTGCCATCAGTGACCGGGGGAGAAGAGGCAATGAGCAGTTCTTC. Protein sequence: CAISDRGRRGNEQFF.

This clonotype occurred many times. The chain has TRBV10-3 and TRBJ2-2, with D hard to call. CDR1 is ENHRY, CDR2 SYGVKD, per germline. CDR3 length: 15 residues. V was pared by 2 bases and J by 5 bases, with 12 bases between. The chain's CDR3 is CAISEPQAPTGELFF. CDR3 in DNA: TGTGCCATCAGTGAGCCCCAGGCGCCGACCGGGGAGCTGTTTTTT.

This clonotype was recorded many times. The chain couples TRBV10-3 to TRBJ2-7, with unresolved D. Germline V gene data show CDR1 as ENHRY and CDR2 as SYGVKD. The CDR3 runs to 11 residues. V was trimmed by 2 bases and J by 3 bases, leaving 2 bases between them. CDR3 region: CAISENYEQYF. The DNA of the CDR3 is TGTGCCATCAGTGAGAACTACGAGCAGTACTTC.

There are many counts of this clonotype. This rearrangement joins TRBV18 to TRBJ2-1; 9 bases line up with TRBD2. Germline CDR1 is KGHSH and CDR2 is LQKENI. With 3 bases clipped from V and 7 bases from J, the junction kept 4 bases outside the gene matches. The CDR3 runs 14 residues. The CDR3 DNA reads TGTGCCAGCTCACCGGGACTAGCACCAAATGAGCAGTTCTTC. It is translated as CASSPGLAPNEQFF.

The CDR3 is CAICHQPGSDRDTGELFF. The CDR3 coding sequence is TGTGCCATCTGCCACCAACCGGGTTCCGATAGGGACACCGGGGAGCTGTTTTTT. V gene TRBV3-1 combines with J gene TRBJ2-2; D gene unclear. V dropped 10 bases and J dropped 3 bases, with 27 bases sitting between them. The V gene's germline CDR1 is LGHDT and CDR2 YNNKEL (reference sequence). The CDR3 runs to 18 residues.

This clonotype was seen many times. The chain recombines TRBV28 with TRBJ2-1; maybe TRBD1 (6 bases). This CDR3 comprises 15 residues. The germline CDR1 and CDR2 sequences are MDHEN and SYDVKM. V was cut by 9 bases and J by 9 bases, with 24 bases left in between. The CDR3 loop is CASITGTPPDGEQFF. DNA for the CDR3: TGTGCCAGTATAACCGGGACACCCCCTGACGGTGAGCAGTTCTTC.

This clonotype has at least ten counts. The chain recombines TRBV20-1 with TRBJ2-7; 7 bases agree with TRBD2. J gave up 6 bases and V 6 bases, and 11 bases lay outside the gene matches. Germline CDR1 and CDR2: DFQATT and SNEGSKA (reference sequence). The CDR3 runs 13 residues. The CDR3 is CSAPTSFRREQYF. The CDR3 DNA reads TGCAGTGCGCCGACTAGCTTTCGACGCGAGCAGTACTTC.

This clonotype was seen many times. This chain links TRBV7-9 with TRBJ1-5, with D hard to call. V was pared by 0 bases and J by 0 bases, with 9 bases between. CDR1 SEHNR and CDR2 FQNEAQ come from the germline V gene (reference sequence). This CDR3 is built from 16 residues. The CDR3: CASSLAVDVSNQPQHF. The CDR3 DNA reads as TGTGCCAGCAGCTTAGCGGTGGACGTTAGCAATCAGCCCCAGCATTTT.

This clonotype showed up many times. The genes are TRBV20-1 and TRBJ2-3, with D perhaps TRBD2 (6 bases). Germline-derived CDR1 and CDR2 are DFQATT and SNEGSKA (reference sequence). The CDR3 covers 14 residues. Trimming cost V 2 bases and J 0 bases, with 9 bases left between them. CDR3 nucleotide sequence: TGCAGTGCTAGACCCGGGGGAAGCACAGATACGCAGTATTTT. Amino acid sequence: CSARPGGSTDTQYF.

There are many counts of this clonotype. V is TRBV5-1 and J is TRBJ2-7; D not resolved. This CDR3 comprises 14 residues. The germline gives CDR1 SGHRS, CDR2 YFSETQ. Trimming stripped 6 bases from V and 0 bases from J, with 13 bases between. The CDR3 reads CASKTNYNSYEQYF. The DNA for the CDR3 is TGCGCCAGCAAGACGAACTATAACTCCTACGAGCAGTACTTC.

This clonotype was recorded many times. The rearrangement links TRBV5-1 to TRBJ2-7; 13 nucleotides agree with TRBD2. Germline V gene lookup returns CDR1 SGHRS and CDR2 YFSETQ. The CDR3 is 15 amino acids. V lost 5 bases and J lost 4; bases outside the gene matches: 6. CDR3 in DNA: TGCGCCAGCAGAATCACGACTAGCGGGGGGTACGAGCAGTACTTC. Translated: CASRITTSGGYEQYF. The variable domain in full, with the rest retrieved from reference TRBV5-1 and TRBJ2-7, is KAGVTQTPRYLIKTRGQQVTLSCSPISGHRSVSWYQQTPGQGLQFLFEYFSETQRNKGNFPGRFSGRQFSNSRSEMNVSTLELGDSALYLCASRITTSGGYEQYFGPGTRLTVT.

Remarks on this clonotype: One base away lies a much larger clone, so this may be a sequencing read error. This chain joins TRBV6-2 or TRBV6-3 and TRBJ1-4; D remains unclear. Germline lookup yields CDR1 MNHEY and CDR2 SVGEGT. CDR3 size: 13 residues. The CDR3 DNA reads as TGTGTCGCCGTCCGGGGATTAGGCGAAAAACTGTTTTTT. Its translation: CVAVRGLGEKLFF.

The sample holds a few counts of this clonotype. This rearrangement joins TRBV4-3 to TRBJ2-1; a weak D match, TRBD1 (6 bases). Germline V lookup: CDR1 LGHNA, CDR2 YSLEER. CDR3 size: 12 residues. The V and J ends lost 11 bases and 2 bases respectively, with 10 bases between them. The CDR3 sequence: CAQGYAYNEQFF. The CDR3 DNA is TGCGCCCAGGGGTACGCCTACAATGAGCAGTTCTTC.

In its sample, this clonotype was seen many times. The chain joins TRBV5-1 to TRBJ2-3; TRBD1 agrees at 11 bases. The CDR3 runs 15 residues. Germline CDR1 SGHRS, CDR2 YFSETQ. The ends lost 2 bases at V and 5 bases at J; junction bases unmatched: 4. CDR3 coding DNA: TGCGCCAGCAGCTTTTGGGGACAGGGGGAAGATACGCAGTATTTT. It is translated as CASSFWGQGEDTQYF.

This clonotype has ten or more counts. The rearrangement links TRBV25-1 to TRBJ1-1; D ambiguous. The CDR3 sequence is 13 residues long. V was shortened by 4 bases and J by 5 bases, with 11 bases between the two germline ends. CDR1 MGHDK and CDR2 SYGVNS come from the germline V gene. For the CDR3, the DNA is TGTGCCAGCAGTGGATCATCGGGGACTGAAGCTTTCTTT. Translated, it gives CASSGSSGTEAFF.

This clonotype came up a few times. The chain carries TRBV6-2 or TRBV6-3 and TRBJ2-1, with 10 bases aligning to TRBD2. After removal of 7 bases from V and 6 bases from J, the junction contained 15 bases not matched to a gene. Germline V gene sequence: CDR1 MNHEY, CDR2 SVGEGT. The CDR3 is 17 amino acids. CDR3 region: CASNPGVAGGSLNEQFF. CDR3 sequence (DNA): TGTGCCAGCAACCCTGGGGTAGCGGGAGGATCTCTCAATGAGCAGTTCTTC.

This clonotype was seen ten or more times. The chain employs TRBV28 and TRBJ1-1; D remains ambiguous. Trimming took off 3 bases at V and 3 bases at J, with 14 bases between the two ends. Germline V lookup: CDR1 MDHEN, CDR2 SYDVKM. This CDR3 is 15 amino acids long. The DNA for the CDR3 is TGTGCCAGCAGTTTTCCGGCGCCCCGGGACACTGAAGCTTTCTTT. This codes for CASSFPAPRDTEAFF.

This clonotype was detected ten times or more. The gene calls are TRBV12-3 or TRBV12-4 and TRBJ2-1; 8 positions agree with TRBD2. CDR3 length: 12 residues. With 6 bases clipped from V and 6 bases from J, the junction kept 1 base outside the gene matches. CDR3 sequence: CASSTSGNEQFF. CDR3 sequence (DNA): TGTGCCAGCAGCACTAGCGGCAATGAGCAGTTCTTC.

In this sample, this clonotype turned up many times. The chain is built from TRBV2 and TRBJ2-5, with D unclear. The CDR3 is 12 residues long. From germline, CDR1 is SNHLY and CDR2 FYNNEI. With 7 bases removed from V and 5 bases from J, the gap between germline ends came to 11 bases. The CDR3 DNA sequence: TGTGCCAGCAACGTGGCCCGGGAGACCCAGTACTTC. Its translation: CASNVARETQYF.

Ten or more counts support this clonotype. This chain joins TRBV9 and TRBJ2-5, with 12 bases matching TRBD1. V lost 2 bases to trimming and J lost 5 bases; unmatched junction nucleotides: 7. CDR3 length equals 16 residues. Per germline, CDR1 SGDLS and CDR2 YYNGEE. The CDR3 region is CASSVQGTGGAETQYF. The CDR3 DNA is TGTGCCAGCAGCGTCCAAGGGACAGGGGGCGCTGAGACCCAGTACTTC.

Ten or more counts support this clonotype. J is TRBJ1-2 and V is TRBV20-1, with 9 bases fitting TRBD1. V lost 6 bases and J lost 8; bases outside the gene matches: 4. This CDR3 spans 11 amino acids. CDR1 and CDR2 from the germline V gene are DFQATT and SNEGSKA (reference sequence). CDR3 nucleotide sequence: TGCAGTGCCAGACAGGGGGGCGGCTACACCTTC. Residues: CSARQGGGYTF.

This clonotype showed up many times. The chain uses TRBV5-5 and TRBJ1-2; 7 bases match TRBD1. Germline CDR1 and CDR2: SGHKS and YYEKEE (reference sequence). The CDR3 length is 15 residues. The V gene end was trimmed by 0 bases and the J gene end by 8 bases; junction bases not matched to a gene: 10. For the CDR3, the DNA is TGTGCCAGCAGCTTGGTCCCAGGACAGGTTGGCGGCTACACCTTC. Protein: CASSLVPGQVGGYTF.

This clonotype was observed many times. This sequence joins TRBV20-1 and TRBJ2-3, with a possible D match to TRBD2 (5 bases). Trimming removed 4 bases at V and 2 bases at J, with 13 bases between. The CDR3 covers 14 residues. Germline CDR1 is DFQATT and CDR2 is SNEGSKA (reference sequence). This CDR3 is CSATLAEYTDTQYF. DNA for the CDR3: TGCAGTGCTACCCTAGCAGAATACACAGATACGCAGTATTTT.

At least ten counts were recorded for this clonotype. The chain employs TRBV6-2 or TRBV6-3 and TRBJ2-7; possibly TRBD1 or TRBD2 for D (5 bases each). The ends were cut back, 8 bases at V and 2 bases at J, with 13 bases in the middle. This CDR3 comprises 13 residues. Germline V gives CDR1 MNHEY, CDR2 SVGEGT. The CDR3 reads CASWGTETYEQYF. The CDR3, as DNA: TGTGCCAGCTGGGGGACGGAGACCTACGAGCAGTACTTC.